The 19 T cell receptor beta chains reported below all come from one sample, sequenced in a study of blood T cell repertoires in COVID-19. TCRdb keeps only in-frame clones here, not all; method: immunoSEQ multiplex PCR. This table has about 62,000 clones, 76% appearing once. The sample taken for sequencing was peripheral blood. The receptors were gathered from a woman in her 50s with active or convalescent COVID-19.

This clone was observed a single time. CDR3 bases: TGTGCCAGCAGGATGGGACAGGGCTCCTACGAGCAGTACTTC. Amino acids: CASRMGQGSYEQYF. The V call is TRBV6-5, the J call TRBJ2-7, with 9 bases fitting TRBD1. The CDR3 consists of 14 residues. With V trimmed by 6 bases and J by 0 bases, 3 bases remained unmatched. Germline V gene sequence: CDR1 MNHEY, CDR2 SVGAGI.

The chain links TRBV7-2 to TRBJ2-5; TRBD1 matches at 7 bases. In germline, CDR1 is SGHTA, CDR2 FQGNSA. With V trimmed by 5 bases and J by 4 bases, 1 base remained unmatched. The CDR3 is made up of 12 amino acids. The CDR3 spells CASSRQGETQYF. DNA of the CDR3: TGTGCCAGCAGCCGACAGGGAGAGACCCAGTACTTC.

CDR3 in DNA: TGTGCCAGCAGTCGGAGTAACACTGAAGCTTTCTTT. Its translation is CASSRSNTEAFF. The chain joins TRBV6-2 or TRBV6-3 to TRBJ1-1; D not certain. Germline assignment: CDR1 MNHEY and CDR2 SVGEGT. The CDR3 has 12 amino acids. V dropped 5 bases and J dropped 2 bases, with 6 bases sitting between them.

The chain employs TRBV5-1 and TRBJ2-4; a weak D match, TRBD2 (6 bases). This CDR3 is built from 14 residues. Germline-derived CDR1 and CDR2 are SGHRS and YFSETQ. Trimming removed 0 bases at V and 7 bases at J, with 11 bases between. The CDR3 protein is CASSLGSGHNIQYF. CDR3 nucleotide sequence: TGCGCCAGCAGCTTGGGTAGCGGCCATAACATTCAGTACTTC.

This clone was seen only a few times. The chain employs TRBV5-1 and TRBJ2-4; 7 bases fit TRBD1. The CDR3 spans 13 residues. Germline V gene sequence: CDR1 SGHRS, CDR2 YFSETQ. Trimming took 1 base from V and 7 from J; bases not matched to a gene: 2. The CDR3 region is CASSLTGDNIQYF. The CDR3 region has the DNA TGCGCCAGCAGCTTGACAGGGGATAACATTCAGTACTTC.

The chain employs TRBV24-1 and TRBJ1-5; the D gene is possibly TRBD1 (5 bases). CDR3 size: 15 residues. Germline V gene data show CDR1 as KGHDR and CDR2 as SFDVKD. The V and J ends lost 5 bases and 3 bases respectively, with 13 bases between them. The CDR3 nucleotides are TGTGCCACCAGTGCCCCGGGAGGGGTCAATCAGCCCCAGCATTTT. This sequence encodes CATSAPGGVNQPQHF.

The chain carries TRBV5-8 and TRBJ2-7, with 8 positions matching TRBD2. The CDR3 loop spans 14 amino acids. The V gene's germline CDR1 is SGHTS and CDR2 YDEGEE. With 4 bases clipped from V and 4 bases from J, the junction kept 7 bases outside the gene matches. The CDR3 coding sequence is TGTGCCAGCAGCCGGCGGGGGGACACATACGAGCAGTACTTC. Translating gives CASSRRGDTYEQYF.

The chain carries TRBV12-3 or TRBV12-4 and TRBJ1-2, with TRBD1 matching over 8 bases. The CDR3 is 13 amino acids. The junction had 6 bases not matched to a gene; V was cut back by 5 bases and J by 7 bases. The CDR3: CASSPQGAGGYTF. Here the CDR3 DNA reads TGTGCCAGCAGTCCGCAGGGGGCCGGTGGCTACACCTTC.

The chain is built from TRBV7-8 and TRBJ2-2; 8 bases agree with TRBD1. Trimming at V came to 5 bases and at J to 7 bases, leaving 6 bases not matched to a gene. The CDR3 length is 14 residues. Germline loops: CDR1 SGHVS, CDR2 FQNEAQ. CDR3 sequence: CASSGTGVDGELFF. For the CDR3, the DNA is TGTGCCAGCAGCGGGACAGGAGTCGACGGGGAGCTGTTTTTT.

The V gene is TRBV2, the J gene TRBJ2-7, with D tentatively TRBD2 (5 bases). Trimming removed 7 bases at V and 3 bases at J, with 13 bases between. CDR1 is SNHLY and CDR2 is FYNNEI in the germline V gene. CDR3 length: 13 amino acids. The CDR3 nucleotides read TGTGCCAGCAACCGTCGGGAAAACTACGAGCAGTACTTC. Protein product: CASNRRENYEQYF.

The gene calls are TRBV2 and TRBJ2-7, with TRBD2 as a possible D gene (6 bases). This CDR3 comprises 15 residues. The ends were cut back, 7 bases at V and 6 bases at J, with 22 bases in the middle. Germline V lookup: CDR1 SNHLY, CDR2 FYNNEI. The CDR3 is CASTSAGRGWAEQYF. In DNA, the CDR3 is TGTGCCAGCACGAGCGCGGGGAGAGGGTGGGCCGAGCAGTACTTC.

The chain couples TRBV4-1 to TRBJ2-4; TRBD2 might be the D (5 bases). Between the trimmed V and J ends, which lost 1 base and 1 base, there was a span of 14 bases. The germline V gene encodes CDR1 MGHRA and CDR2 YSYEKL. The CDR3 spans 17 residues. The CDR3 nucleotides read TGCGCCAGCAGCCAAGGGCGGGTGGTAGGGGCCAAAAACATTCAGTACTTC. Its protein is CASSQGRVVGAKNIQYF.

This rearrangement joins TRBV18 to TRBJ2-6; 11 bases fit TRBD1. The V segment lost 6 bases and the J segment 0 bases; nucleotides outside the gene matches: 10. Germline V CDR1 and CDR2: KGHSH, LQKENI. The CDR3 is 19 amino acids. The CDR3 sequence: CASSGGQGDLDSGANVLTF. CDR3 nucleotides: TGTGCCAGCTCCGGGGGACAGGGGGACTTAGACTCTGGGGCCAACGTCCTGACTTTC.

In its sample, this clone was seen a few times. V is TRBV5-1 and J is TRBJ1-3; TRBD1 aligns across 8 bases. Germline lookup yields CDR1 SGHRS and CDR2 YFSETQ. The CDR3 covers 17 residues. The V and J ends lost 4 bases and 1 base, in that order; junction bases with no gene match: 10. The DNA for the CDR3 is TGCGCCAGCAGCACGAACGGACAGGGCTGGTCTGGAAACACCATATATTTT. It is translated as CASSTNGQGWSGNTIYF.

As regards this clone: Other DNA sequences in the sample encode the same CDR3. CDR3 residues: CSVGQGNEKLFF. The CDR3, as DNA: TGCAGCGTCGGACAGGGGAATGAAAAACTGTTTTTT. J is TRBJ1-4 and V is TRBV29-1; 9 bases are shared with TRBD1. Germline lookup yields CDR1 SQVTM and CDR2 ANQGSEA. The CDR3 length is 12 residues. V lost 6 bases and J lost 5; bases outside the gene matches: 1.

The chain links TRBV2 to TRBJ1-5; 9 nucleotides line up with TRBD1. There are 15 residues in the CDR3. From germline, CDR1 is SNHLY and CDR2 FYNNEI. Unmatched junction bases numbered 5, after V lost 3 bases and J lost 5 bases. CDR3 in amino acids: CASSDLGQGHQPQHF. The CDR3, as DNA: TGTGCCAGCAGTGATCTGGGACAGGGCCATCAGCCCCAGCATTTT.

V gene TRBV5-1 combines with J gene TRBJ2-4; possible D gene TRBD2, 5 bases. The CDR3 covers 16 residues. V was cut by 1 base and J by 8 bases, with 19 bases left in between. The germline gives CDR1 SGHRS, CDR2 YFSETQ. The CDR3 region has the DNA TGCGCCAGCAGCTTGCGCAGCGGCGGTAGCCGGGACATTCAGTACTTC. The encoded protein is CASSLRSGGSRDIQYF.

J is TRBJ1-4 and V is TRBV6-5; D is ambiguous. Germline lookup yields CDR1 MNHEY and CDR2 SVGAGI. The CDR3 runs to 14 residues. The V end was cut by 6 bases, the J end by 3 bases, with 11 bases between. CDR3 in amino acids: CASSPSRANEKLFF. The DNA for the CDR3 is TGTGCCAGCAGCCCCTCTCGGGCTAATGAAAAACTGTTTTTT.

The V call is TRBV30, the J call TRBJ1-3; D unresolved. Trimming cost V 4 bases and J 0 bases, with 10 bases left between them. The CDR3 runs 14 residues. Germline values: CDR1 GTSNPN, CDR2 SVGIG (reference sequence). The CDR3, as DNA: TGTGCCTGGACCCGAGGGAGCTCTGGAAACACCATATATTTT. Encoded protein: CAWTRGSSGNTIYF. The full variable domain, completed using reference TRBV30 and TRBJ1-3, is SQTIHQWPATLVQPVGSPLSLECTVEGTSNPNLYWYRQAAGRGLQLLFYSVGIGQISSEVPQNLSASRPQDRQFILSSKKLLLSDSGFYLCAWTRGSSGNTIYFGEGSWLTVV.